One sample yielded the 2 T cell receptor beta chains listed below, sequenced in a study of graft-versus-host responses after intestinal transplantation. Profiling relied on immunoSEQ multiplex PCR, and the TCRdb table lists in-frame clones only, not all of them. The repertoire holds under 55,000 clones, with around 90% as singletons. Specimen: PBMCs, collected 524 days after transplant. Receptor source: a human patient who received an intestinal transplant, so some T cells may come from the graft donor.

The chain carries TRBV25-1 and TRBJ1-4; D is undetermined. This CDR3 has 17 amino acids. The germline CDR1 and CDR2 sequences are MGHDK and SYGVNS. V gave up 6 bases and J gave up 4 bases, with 21 bases separating them. The CDR3 region is CASSPIGFGALNEKLFF. For the CDR3, the DNA is TGTGCCAGCAGCCCAATAGGGTTCGGCGCCCTTAATGAAAAACTGTTTTTT.

This clone was seen only a few times. The chain has TRBV27 and TRBJ1-5; D unclear. Trimming removed 2 bases at V and 1 base at J, with 9 bases between. This CDR3 is 15 amino acids long. The V gene's germline CDR1 is MNHEY and CDR2 SMNVEV (reference sequence). CDR3: CASSLGIGSNQPQHF. The CDR3 coding sequence is TGTGCCAGCAGTTTAGGCATAGGGAGCAATCAGCCCCAGCATTTT.